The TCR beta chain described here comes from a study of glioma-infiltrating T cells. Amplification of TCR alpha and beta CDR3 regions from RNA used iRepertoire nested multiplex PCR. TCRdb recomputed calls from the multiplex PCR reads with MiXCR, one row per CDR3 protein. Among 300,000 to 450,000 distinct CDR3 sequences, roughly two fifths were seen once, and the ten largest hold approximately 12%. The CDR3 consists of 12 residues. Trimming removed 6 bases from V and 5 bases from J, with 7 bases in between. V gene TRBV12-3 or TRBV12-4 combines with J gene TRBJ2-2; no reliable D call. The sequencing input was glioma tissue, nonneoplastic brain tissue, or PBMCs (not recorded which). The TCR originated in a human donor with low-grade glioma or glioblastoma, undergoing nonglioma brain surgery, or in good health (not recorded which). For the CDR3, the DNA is TGTGCCAGCAGCCCCCCTACCGGGGAGCTGTTTTTT. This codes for CASSPPTGELFF.